The rows below give T cell receptor beta chains drawn from one sample of a study of response to subunit inactivated influenza vaccine. TCRdb recomputed calls from the RT-PCR reads with MiXCR, one row per CDR3 protein. The repertoire holds 500,000 to 600,000 distinct CDR3 sequences, with roughly 12% as singletons. The sequences come from PBMCs from blood, collected on the day of vaccination. The source of these receptors is a man aged 45-65 years who received an inactivated influenza vaccine. The CDR3 runs from the conserved cysteine through the conserved F or W. A D gene is named only where the DNA matches it firmly. The size of a clone is reported for some rows only, either as once, few or many, or as a class for expanded clones.

16	TRBJ1-3	TRBV10-3	few	-	CAISESTGDSGNTIYF	TGTGCCATCAGTGAGTCGACAGGTGACTCTGGAAACACCATATATTTT
18	TRBJ2-7	TRBV5-1	many	TRBD2	CASSLVPGLAEPTYEQYF	TGCGCCAGCAGCTTGGTCCCGGGACTAGCGGAACCTACCTACGAGCAGTACTTC
16	TRBJ2-7	TRBV12-3/TRBV12-4	many	TRBD2	CASSLGLVGGVDEQYF	TGTGCCAGCAGTTTGGGACTAGTTGGTGGTGTCGACGAGCAGTACTTC
19	TRBJ2-2	TRBV6-2/TRBV6-3	-	TRBD2	CASSNSLLAGELSTGELFF	TGTGCCAGCAGTAACTCTTTACTAGCGGGAGAACTGAGCACCGGGGAGCTGTTTTTT
15	TRBJ2-7	TRBV28	many	TRBD1	CASSPTGKVLYEQYF	TGTGCCAGCAGCCCGACAGGGAAAGTTCTCTACGAGCAGTACTTC
15	TRBJ2-7	TRBV5-6	many	TRBD2	CASSLGLAGEYEQYF	TGTGCCAGCAGCCTAGGACTAGCGGGAGAGTACGAGCAGTACTTC
15	TRBJ1-5	TRBV20-1	-	TRBD1	CSANPGTAANQPQHF	TGCAGTGCTAACCCGGGGACAGCGGCAAATCAGCCCCAGCATTTT
15	TRBJ2-3	TRBV10-3	-	TRBD2	CAISLTSGGAAAQYF	TGTGCCATCAGCCTTACTAGCGGGGGGGCCGCTGCGCAGTATTTT
15	TRBJ2-1	TRBV24-1	many	TRBD1	CATSDLGQGRNEQFF	TGTGCCACCAGTGATTTGGGACAGGGACGCAATGAGCAGTTCTTC
13	TRBJ1-5	TRBV29-1	-	-	CSLGGQARQPQHF	TGCAGCCTGGGGGGGCAAGCGAGACAGCCCCAGCATTTT
15	TRBJ2-5	TRBV6-5	few	TRBD1	CASSSPGQGLETQYF	TGTGCCAGCAGTTCGCCGGGACAGGGGCTGGAGACCCAGTACTTC
14	TRBJ2-5	TRBV20-1	-	-	CSAREGGRLETQYF	TGCAGTGCTAGAGAGGGCGGACGTCTAGAGACCCAGTACTTC
16	TRBJ2-1	TRBV7-9	few	-	CATSPIRTENNNEQFF	TGTGCCACCTCCCCGATTAGGACAGAGAATAACAATGAGCAGTTCTTC
14	TRBJ2-1	TRBV12-3/TRBV12-4	-	TRBD2	CASTQLAFYNEQFF	TGTGCCAGCACCCAACTAGCGTTCTACAATGAGCAGTTCTTC